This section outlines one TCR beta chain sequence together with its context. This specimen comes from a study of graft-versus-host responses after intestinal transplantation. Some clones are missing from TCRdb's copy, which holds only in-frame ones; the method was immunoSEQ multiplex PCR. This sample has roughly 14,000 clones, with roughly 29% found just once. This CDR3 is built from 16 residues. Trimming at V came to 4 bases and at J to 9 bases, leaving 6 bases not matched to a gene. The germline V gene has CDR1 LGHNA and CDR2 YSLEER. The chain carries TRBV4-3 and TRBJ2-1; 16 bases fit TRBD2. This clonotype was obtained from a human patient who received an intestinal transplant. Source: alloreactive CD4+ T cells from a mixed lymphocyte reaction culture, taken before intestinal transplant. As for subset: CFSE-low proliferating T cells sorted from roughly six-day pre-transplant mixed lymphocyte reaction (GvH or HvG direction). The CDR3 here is CASSPPGLAGGFEQFF. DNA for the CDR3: TGCGCCAGCAGCCCCCCGGGACTAGCGGGAGGGTTTGAGCAGTTCTTC.